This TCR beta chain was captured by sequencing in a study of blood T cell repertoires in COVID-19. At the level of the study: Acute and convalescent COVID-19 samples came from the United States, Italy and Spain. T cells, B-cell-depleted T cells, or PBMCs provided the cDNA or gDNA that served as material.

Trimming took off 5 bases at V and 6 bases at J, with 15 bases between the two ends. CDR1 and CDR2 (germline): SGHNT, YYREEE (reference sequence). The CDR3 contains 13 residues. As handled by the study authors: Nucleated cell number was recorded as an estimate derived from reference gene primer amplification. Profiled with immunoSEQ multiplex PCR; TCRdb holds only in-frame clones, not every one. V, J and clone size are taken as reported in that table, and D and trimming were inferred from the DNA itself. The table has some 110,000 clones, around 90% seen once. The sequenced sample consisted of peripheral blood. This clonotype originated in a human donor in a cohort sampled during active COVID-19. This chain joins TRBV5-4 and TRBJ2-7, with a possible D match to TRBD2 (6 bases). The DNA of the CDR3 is TGTGCCAGCAGATTTGTTCTAGCGACCGAGCAGTACTTC. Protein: CASRFVLATEQYF.